These 17 T cell receptor beta chains originate from one sample sequenced in a study of blood T cells in healthy people across ages. Next came a second PCR, run for roughly 6 to 11 cycles, which used a sample-barcoded 5' primer along with a J-beta primer mix. In TCRdb, the 5' RACE reads were re-called with MiXCR into one record per CDR3 protein. The data show about 1.1 million distinct CDR3 sequences, with approximately 38% seen just once and around 12% held by the top ten. Specimen: blood. These TCRs come from a man aged 18-30 years in good health.

This clonotype was observed at least ten times. This sequence joins TRBV20-1 and TRBJ1-2; TRBD1 matches 8 bases. CDR3 length equals 11 residues. Trimming took 7 bases from V and 5 from J; bases not matched to a gene: 3. The germline gives CDR1 DFQATT, CDR2 SNEGSKA (reference sequence). In DNA, the CDR3 is TGCAGTGTGCAGGGGGCATATGGCTACACCTTC. Protein: CSVQGAYGYTF.

This clonotype has more than one count but fewer than ten. This rearrangement joins TRBV29-1 to TRBJ2-3; 11 bases agree with TRBD2. CDR1 is SQVTM, CDR2 ANQGSEA, per germline. With 7 bases clipped from V and 0 bases from J, the junction kept 6 bases outside the gene matches. This CDR3 contains 15 residues. CDR3 amino acids: CSATSGAGSTDTQYF. DNA of the CDR3: TGCAGCGCGACTAGCGGGGCTGGTAGCACAGATACGCAGTATTTT.

This clonotype showed up just a few times. The chain employs TRBV20-1 and TRBJ2-3, with 9 bases identical to TRBD1. V shed 8 bases, J shed 6 bases, and the junction held 12 bases outside the gene matches. The germline V gene has CDR1 DFQATT and CDR2 SNEGSKA (reference sequence). This CDR3 has 14 amino acids. CDR3 sequence: CSYPDRGMMDTQYF. CDR3 nucleotide sequence: TGCAGTTACCCGGACAGGGGTATGATGGATACGCAGTATTTT.

This chain joins TRBV7-2 and TRBJ1-4; D is uncertain. The CDR3 length is 12 residues. V lost 2 bases to trimming and J lost 14 bases, with 12 bases between them. The germline V gene has CDR1 SGHTA and CDR2 FQGNSA. In DNA form, the CDR3 reads TGTGCCAGCAGCTTAAAGGGCAGTGTGCTGTTTTTT. Its protein is CASSLKGSVLFF.

This clonotype has more than one count but fewer than ten. V is TRBV6-6 and J is TRBJ2-4; TRBD2 matches at 10 bases. The trim removed 0 bases at V and 4 bases at J, leaving 6 bases unmatched. The germline gives CDR1 MNHNY, CDR2 SVGAGI (reference sequence). The CDR3 runs 17 residues. CDR3 protein: CASSYSLAGETKNIQYF. CDR3 in DNA: TGTGCCAGCAGTTACTCCCTAGCGGGGGAGACTAAAAACATTCAGTACTTC.

J is TRBJ2-1 and V is TRBV12-3 or TRBV12-4; 7 bases map to TRBD1. V dropped 1 base and J dropped 12; count of bases not matched to a gene: 3. The CDR3 loop spans 12 amino acids. The CDR3 bases are TGTGCCAGCAGTTTAGTGCACAGGGGGCAGTTCTTC. Residues: CASSLVHRGQFF.

The chain has TRBV25-1 and TRBJ1-6, with 9 positions matching TRBD1. Germline lookup yields CDR1 MGHDK and CDR2 SYGVNS. The J segment lost 5 bases and the V segment lost 3 bases, leaving 5 bases of the junction unmatched. The CDR3 is 16 residues long. The CDR3 DNA sequence: TGTGCCAGCAGTGATCCCCGACAGGGGGATAATTCACCCCTCCACTTT. It translates to CASSDPRQGDNSPLHF. Full variable domain (remainder filled in from reference TRBV25-1 and TRBJ1-6): EADIYQTPRYLVIGTGKKITLECSQTMGHDKMYWYQQDPGMELHLIHYSYGVNSTEKGDLSSESTVSRIRTEHFPLTLESARPSHTSQYLCASSDPRQGDNSPLHFGNGTRLTVT.

This clonotype occurred many times. The DNA for the CDR3 is TGCAGTGCTAGTTCCGCAGGGAACATCTACGAGCAGTACTTC. Amino acid sequence: CSASSAGNIYEQYF. The gene calls are TRBV20-1 and TRBJ2-7, with TRBD1 as a possible D gene (5 bases). The germline gives CDR1 DFQATT, CDR2 SNEGSKA (reference sequence). V was pared by 3 bases and J by 3 bases, with 15 bases between. The length of the CDR3 is 14 residues.

The genes are TRBV28 and TRBJ1-1; TRBD1 might be the D (5 bases). Trimming pared 2 bases from V and 8 bases from J, leaving 21 bases between. The germline CDR1 and CDR2 sequences are MDHEN and SYDVKM. The CDR3 is 16 amino acids. The CDR3 DNA reads as TGTGCCAGCAGTTTAAACAGCCGAAGCGGGGCTGGGGAAGCTTTCTTT. Translation gives CASSLNSRSGAGEAFF.

Only a few counts were recorded for this clonotype. One junction end disagrees with the germline gene, perhaps due to a read error. The chain joins TRBV7-7 to TRBJ2-7; a possible D gene is TRBD2 (5 bases). CDR3 length: 14 amino acids. Germline CDR1 and CDR2: SSHAT and FNYEAQ (reference sequence). CDR3 residues: CASSFGVDSYEQYF. The CDR3 region has the DNA TGTGCTAGCAGCTTCGGGGTGGACTCCTACGAGCAGTACTTC.

This clonotype was observed a handful of times. The chain is built from TRBV6-5 and TRBJ2-7; tentatively, D is TRBD2 (6 bases). The V gene's germline CDR1 is MNHEY and CDR2 SVGAGI. V shed 6 bases and J shed 2 bases, with 17 bases lying between them. The length of the CDR3 is 15 residues. CDR3 loop: CASSPGLGGTYEQYF. Here the CDR3 DNA reads TGTGCCAGCAGCCCTGGTCTAGGAGGGACCTACGAGCAGTACTTC.

The V and J genes are TRBV5-1 and TRBJ2-3, with D tentatively TRBD1 (5 bases). CDR1 SGHRS and CDR2 YFSETQ come from the germline V gene. Trimming stripped 4 bases from V and 2 bases from J, with 14 bases between. The CDR3 has 15 amino acids. The CDR3 DNA reads TGCGCCAGCAGCAAAGACAGAGGTACCACAGATACGCAGTATTTT. This translates into CASSKDRGTTDTQYF.

Points on this clonotype: One junction end disagrees with the germline gene, perhaps due to a read error. This rearrangement joins TRBV6-5 to TRBJ2-5, with D unclear. Germline CDR1 is MNHEY and CDR2 is SVGAGI. This CDR3 is 13 amino acids long. The CDR3 protein is CASRYSRRETQYF. CDR3 sequence (DNA): TGTGCCAGCAGGTACTCCCGACGAGAGACCCAGTACTTC.

V usage is TRBV9 and J usage is TRBJ1-2; D gene uncertain. CDR3 length: 13 amino acids. Deletions cut 7 bases from V and 4 bases from J, with 14 bases between. In germline, CDR1 is SGDLS, CDR2 YYNGEE. As DNA, the CDR3 is TGTGCCAGCGGCCCAAGGGCCCCCTATGGCTACACCTTC. As protein: CASGPRAPYGYTF. Supplemented by reference TRBV9 and TRBJ1-2, the full variable domain reads DSGVTQTPKHLITATGQRVTLRCSPRSGDLSVYWYQQSLDQGLQFLIQYYNGEERAKGNILERFSAQQFPDLHSELNLSSLELGDSALYFCASGPRAPYGYTFGSGTRLTVV.

There are a few counts of this clonotype. The chain is built from TRBV29-1 and TRBJ1-2; D is uncertain. Trimming removed 4 bases at V and 7 bases at J, with 13 bases between. The CDR3 has 12 residues. CDR1 is SQVTM and CDR2 is ANQGSEA in the germline V gene. Written as DNA, the CDR3 is TGCAGCGTTGTCGATTTAAAAGGTGGCTACACCTTC. It codes for CSVVDLKGGYTF.

The chain joins TRBV3-1 to TRBJ2-4; TRBD1 is a possible D gene (6 bases). Trimming left V 0 bases short and J 13 bases short, with 19 bases between. The CDR3 contains 15 residues. Per the germline V gene, CDR1 is LGHDT and CDR2 is YNNKEL (reference sequence). The CDR3 coding sequence is TGTGCCAGCAGCCAAGAAGGGTCCAGGGGAATTCGGCAGTACTTC. Amino acid sequence: CASSQEGSRGIRQYF.

This clonotype was counted a few times. The V and J genes are TRBV5-1 and TRBJ2-1, with 9 bases matching TRBD2. The CDR3 has 15 amino acids. CDR1 and CDR2 from the germline V gene are SGHRS and YFSETQ. V lost 3 bases to trimming and J lost 3 bases; unmatched junction nucleotides: 4. The CDR3 DNA reads as TGCGCCAGCAGCTGGACTAGCGCTGGCTACAATGAGCAGTTCTTC. Protein: CASSWTSAGYNEQFF.